The 5 T cell receptor beta chains below come from one sample, sequenced in a study of long-term antiretroviral therapy in people with HIV. With survey level as its setting, the immunoSEQ assay was v3.0. Clones were sequenced by immunoSEQ multiplex PCR, and TCRdb holds only the in-frame ones, with some missing. The sample includes approximately 24,000 clones, around nine tenths of them seen just once. The starting material was unsorted PBMCs, obtained more than 4.3 years after starting antiretroviral therapy. These receptors were taken from a man aged 25-40 years with HIV.

The chain uses TRBV25-1 and TRBJ2-7; TRBD2 is a possible D gene (6 bases). CDR3 size: 13 residues. Trimming left V 6 bases short and J 2 bases short, with 11 bases between. The germline gives CDR1 MGHDK, CDR2 SYGVNS. In DNA, the CDR3 is TGTGCCAGCAGCCTTGGAGGGACCTACGAGCAGTACTTC. Amino acids: CASSLGGTYEQYF.

This clone was observed a single time. The chain couples TRBV6-5 to TRBJ1-5, with TRBD1 identical over 9 bases. Per germline, CDR1 MNHEY and CDR2 SVGAGI. V dropped 6 bases and J dropped 0; count of bases not matched to a gene: 3. The CDR3 runs to 15 residues. CDR3 amino acids: CASSQTGGSNQPQHF. The CDR3 DNA reads as TGTGCCAGCAGCCAGACAGGGGGTAGCAATCAGCCCCAGCATTTT.

The chain recombines TRBV29-1 with TRBJ2-7, with TRBD2 identical over 7 bases. V was pared by 7 bases and J by 3 bases, with 15 bases of the junction left unmatched. Germline loops: CDR1 SQVTM, CDR2 ANQGSEA. This CDR3 has 15 residues. CDR3: CSASSEAGRLYEQYF. The CDR3 nucleotides read TGCAGCGCCTCCTCCGAAGCGGGGAGACTCTACGAGCAGTACTTC.

This clone was found a few times. The chain has TRBV7-9 and TRBJ1-2; possibly TRBD1 for D (5 bases). Germline V CDR1 and CDR2: SEHNR, FQNEAQ (reference sequence). The CDR3 is made up of 13 amino acids. With 5 bases removed from V and 2 bases from J, the gap between germline ends came to 9 bases. In nucleotides, the CDR3 is TGTGCCAGCAGCATGGGGGGGAACTATGGCTACACCTTC. Protein sequence: CASSMGGNYGYTF.

This clone was seen once. V usage is TRBV18 and J usage is TRBJ1-4; no definite D call. This CDR3 contains 15 residues. Germline V gives CDR1 KGHSH, CDR2 LQKENI. V shed 5 bases and J shed 10 bases, with 20 bases lying between them. CDR3 protein: CASSTLESQSGKLFF. DNA for the CDR3: TGTGCCAGCTCAACACTAGAGTCACAAAGCGGAAAACTGTTTTTT.